This entry is about one TCR beta chain. Its antigen is still unknown. From germline, CDR1 is MNHNS and CDR2 SASEGT. The CDR3 contains 20 residues. V lost 2 bases and J lost 3, with 28 bases in between. The sample originates from a study of T cell responses to AZD1222 COVID-19 vaccine. Assay used: immunoSEQ multiplex PCR; TCRdb lists only in-frame clones, some missing. This table has about 130,000 clones, 84% appearing once. Study results and limitations: Spike-specific TCR repertoires showed rising breadth and depth after two AZD1222 doses. CD4 TCRs linked to vaccination spanned spike, dominating at 160-218 and 743-854.

The receptor was isolated from an adult in good health. The sequences come from peripheral blood, collected on day 0 of AZD1222 vaccination. The chain links TRBV6-1 to TRBJ1-2, with a weak D call TRBD1 (5 bases). The CDR3 DNA sequence: TGTGCCAGCAGTGAACGCCCGATTGGAGGGGTCCCACCCAGGGACTATGGCTACACCTTC. Protein sequence: CASSERPIGGVPPRDYGYTF.